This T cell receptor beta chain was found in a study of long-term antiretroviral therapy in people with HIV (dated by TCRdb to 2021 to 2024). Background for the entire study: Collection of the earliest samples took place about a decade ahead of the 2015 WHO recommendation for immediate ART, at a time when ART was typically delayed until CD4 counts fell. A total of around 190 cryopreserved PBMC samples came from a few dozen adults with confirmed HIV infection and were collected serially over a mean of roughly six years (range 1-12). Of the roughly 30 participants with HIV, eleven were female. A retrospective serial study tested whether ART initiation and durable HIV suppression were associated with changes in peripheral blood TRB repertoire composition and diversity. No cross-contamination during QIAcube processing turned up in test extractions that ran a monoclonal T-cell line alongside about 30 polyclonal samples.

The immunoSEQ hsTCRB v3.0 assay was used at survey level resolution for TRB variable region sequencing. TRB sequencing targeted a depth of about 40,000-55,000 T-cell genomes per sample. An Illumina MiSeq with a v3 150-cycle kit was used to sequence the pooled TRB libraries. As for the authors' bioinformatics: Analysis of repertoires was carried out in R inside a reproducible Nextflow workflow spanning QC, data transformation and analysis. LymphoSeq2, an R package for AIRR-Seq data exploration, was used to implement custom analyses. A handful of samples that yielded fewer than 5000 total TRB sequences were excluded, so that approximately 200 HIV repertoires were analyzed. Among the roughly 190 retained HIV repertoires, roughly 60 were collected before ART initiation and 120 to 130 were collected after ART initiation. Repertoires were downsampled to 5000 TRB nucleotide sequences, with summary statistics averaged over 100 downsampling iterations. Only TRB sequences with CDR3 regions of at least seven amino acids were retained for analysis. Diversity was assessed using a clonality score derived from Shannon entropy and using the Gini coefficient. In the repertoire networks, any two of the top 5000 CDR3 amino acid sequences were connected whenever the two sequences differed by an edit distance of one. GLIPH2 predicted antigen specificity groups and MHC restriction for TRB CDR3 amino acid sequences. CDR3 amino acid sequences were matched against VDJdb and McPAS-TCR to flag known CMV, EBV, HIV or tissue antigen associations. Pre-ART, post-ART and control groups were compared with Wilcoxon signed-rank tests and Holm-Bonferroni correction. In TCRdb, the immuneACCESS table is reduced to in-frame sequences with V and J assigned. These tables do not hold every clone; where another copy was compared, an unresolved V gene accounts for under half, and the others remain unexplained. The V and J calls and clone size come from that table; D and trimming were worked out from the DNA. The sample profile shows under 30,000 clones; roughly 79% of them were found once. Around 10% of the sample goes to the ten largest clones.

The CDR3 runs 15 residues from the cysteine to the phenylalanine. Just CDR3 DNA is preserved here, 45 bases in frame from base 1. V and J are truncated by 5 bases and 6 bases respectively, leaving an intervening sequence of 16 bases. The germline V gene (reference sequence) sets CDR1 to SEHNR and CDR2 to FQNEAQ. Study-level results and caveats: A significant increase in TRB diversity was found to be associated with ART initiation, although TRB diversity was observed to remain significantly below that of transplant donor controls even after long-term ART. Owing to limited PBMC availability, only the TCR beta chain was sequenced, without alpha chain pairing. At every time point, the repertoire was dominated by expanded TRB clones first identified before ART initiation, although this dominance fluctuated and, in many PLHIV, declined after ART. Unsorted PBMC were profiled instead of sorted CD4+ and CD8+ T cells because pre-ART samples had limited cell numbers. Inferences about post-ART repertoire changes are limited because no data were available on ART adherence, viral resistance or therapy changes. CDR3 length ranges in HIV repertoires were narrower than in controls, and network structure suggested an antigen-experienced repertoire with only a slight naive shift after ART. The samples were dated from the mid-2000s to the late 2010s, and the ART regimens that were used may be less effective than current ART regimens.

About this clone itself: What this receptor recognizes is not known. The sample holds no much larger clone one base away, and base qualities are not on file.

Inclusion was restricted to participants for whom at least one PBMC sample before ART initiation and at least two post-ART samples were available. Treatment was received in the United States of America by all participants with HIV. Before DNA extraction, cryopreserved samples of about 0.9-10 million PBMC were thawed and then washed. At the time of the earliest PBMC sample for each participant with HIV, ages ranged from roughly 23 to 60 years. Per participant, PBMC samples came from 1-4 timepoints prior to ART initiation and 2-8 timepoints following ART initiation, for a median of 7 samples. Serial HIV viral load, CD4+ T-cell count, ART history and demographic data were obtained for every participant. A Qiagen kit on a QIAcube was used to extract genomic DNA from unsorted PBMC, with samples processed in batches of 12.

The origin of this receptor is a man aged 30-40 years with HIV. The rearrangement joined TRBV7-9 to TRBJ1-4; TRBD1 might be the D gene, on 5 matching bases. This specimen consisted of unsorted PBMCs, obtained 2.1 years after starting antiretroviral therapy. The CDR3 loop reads CASSRNRDGYEKLFF. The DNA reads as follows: TGTGCCAGCAGCCGCAACCGGGACGGATATGAAAAACTGTTTTTT.